This TCR beta chain emerged from a study of read filtering for tumor transcriptome and immune sequencing. The wider study: RNA-seq yielded only about 80 to 1,400 TCR reads, IR-seq about 3.5 to 10.27 million.

Molecular barcoded adaptors covering alpha/delta and beta/gamma chains were used on roughly 400 ng RNA. TCRdb processed the reads anew with MiXCR; each CDR3 protein has one entry. The sample yields about 30,000 distinct CDR3 sequences, around 20% seen once. Study results and limitations: Dropping single-read clonotypes raised IR-seq and RNA-seq shared-clonotype correlation. Around 82% of IR-seq clonotypes had a single read, yet these held approximately 3.5% of reads.

V shed 0 bases, J shed 6 bases, and the junction held 8 bases outside the gene matches. The CDR3 has 15 residues. CDR1 is MNHEY and CDR2 is SVGAGI in the germline V gene. In this sample, this clonotype turned up many times. The antigen is not known. Sequenced sample: a population of CD138-negative cells sorted from bone marrow. This chain joins TRBV6-5 and TRBJ2-7, with 7 bases matching TRBD1. This sequence originates from a donor aged 40 or over with multiple myeloma. CDR3 loop: CASSYSGTVSAEQYF. The DNA for the CDR3 is TGTGCCAGCAGTTACTCCGGGACAGTATCCGCCGAGCAGTACTTC.